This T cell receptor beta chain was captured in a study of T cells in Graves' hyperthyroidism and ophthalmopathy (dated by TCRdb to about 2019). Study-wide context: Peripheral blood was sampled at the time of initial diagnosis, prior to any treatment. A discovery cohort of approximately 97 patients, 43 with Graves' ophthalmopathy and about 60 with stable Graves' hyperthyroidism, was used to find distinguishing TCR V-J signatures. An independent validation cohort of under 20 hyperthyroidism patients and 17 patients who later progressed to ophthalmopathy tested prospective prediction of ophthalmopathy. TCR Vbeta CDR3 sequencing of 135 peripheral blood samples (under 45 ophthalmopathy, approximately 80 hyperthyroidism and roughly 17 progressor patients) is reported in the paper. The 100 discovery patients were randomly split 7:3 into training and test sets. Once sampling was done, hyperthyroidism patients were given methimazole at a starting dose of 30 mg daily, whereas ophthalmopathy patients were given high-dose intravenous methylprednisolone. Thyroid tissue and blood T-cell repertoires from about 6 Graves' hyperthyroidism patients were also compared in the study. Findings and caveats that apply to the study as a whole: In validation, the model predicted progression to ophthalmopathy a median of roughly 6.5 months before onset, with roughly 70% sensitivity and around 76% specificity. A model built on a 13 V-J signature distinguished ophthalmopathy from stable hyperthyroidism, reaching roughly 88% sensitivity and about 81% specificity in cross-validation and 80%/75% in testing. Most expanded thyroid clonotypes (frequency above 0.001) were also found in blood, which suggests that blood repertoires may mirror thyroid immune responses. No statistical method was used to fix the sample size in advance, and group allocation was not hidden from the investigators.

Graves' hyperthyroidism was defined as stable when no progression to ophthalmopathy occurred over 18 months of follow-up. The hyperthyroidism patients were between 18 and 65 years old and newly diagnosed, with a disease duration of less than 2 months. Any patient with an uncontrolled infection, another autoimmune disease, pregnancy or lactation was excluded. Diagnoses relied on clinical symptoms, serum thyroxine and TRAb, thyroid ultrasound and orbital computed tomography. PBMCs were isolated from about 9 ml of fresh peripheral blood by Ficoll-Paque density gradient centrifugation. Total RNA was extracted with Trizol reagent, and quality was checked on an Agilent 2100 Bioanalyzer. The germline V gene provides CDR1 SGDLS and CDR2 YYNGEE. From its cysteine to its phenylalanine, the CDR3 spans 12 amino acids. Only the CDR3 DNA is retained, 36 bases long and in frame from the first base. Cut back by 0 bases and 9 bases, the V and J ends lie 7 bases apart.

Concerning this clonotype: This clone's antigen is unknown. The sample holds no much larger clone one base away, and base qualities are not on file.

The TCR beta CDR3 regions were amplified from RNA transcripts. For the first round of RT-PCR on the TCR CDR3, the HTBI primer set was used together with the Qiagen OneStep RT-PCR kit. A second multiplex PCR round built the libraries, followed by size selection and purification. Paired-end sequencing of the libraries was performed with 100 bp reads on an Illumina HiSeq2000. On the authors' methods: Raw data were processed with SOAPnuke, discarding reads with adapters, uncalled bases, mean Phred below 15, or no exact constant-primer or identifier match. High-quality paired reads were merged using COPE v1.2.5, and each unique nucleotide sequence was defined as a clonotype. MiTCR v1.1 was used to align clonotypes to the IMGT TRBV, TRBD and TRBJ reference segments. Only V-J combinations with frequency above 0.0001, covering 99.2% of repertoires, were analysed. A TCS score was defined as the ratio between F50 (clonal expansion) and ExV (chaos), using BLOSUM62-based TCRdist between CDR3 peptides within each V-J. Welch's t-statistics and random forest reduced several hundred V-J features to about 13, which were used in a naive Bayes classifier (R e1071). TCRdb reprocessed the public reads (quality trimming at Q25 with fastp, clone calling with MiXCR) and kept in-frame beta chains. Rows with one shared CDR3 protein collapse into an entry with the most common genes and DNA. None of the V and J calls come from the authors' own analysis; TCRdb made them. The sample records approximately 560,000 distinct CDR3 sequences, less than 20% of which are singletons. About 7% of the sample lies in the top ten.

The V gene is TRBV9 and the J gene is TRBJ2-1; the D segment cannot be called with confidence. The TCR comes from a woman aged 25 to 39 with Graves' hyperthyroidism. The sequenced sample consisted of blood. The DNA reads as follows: TGTGCCAGCAGCGTAGAAGGCGGTGAGCAGTTCTTC. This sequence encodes CASSVEGGEQFF.